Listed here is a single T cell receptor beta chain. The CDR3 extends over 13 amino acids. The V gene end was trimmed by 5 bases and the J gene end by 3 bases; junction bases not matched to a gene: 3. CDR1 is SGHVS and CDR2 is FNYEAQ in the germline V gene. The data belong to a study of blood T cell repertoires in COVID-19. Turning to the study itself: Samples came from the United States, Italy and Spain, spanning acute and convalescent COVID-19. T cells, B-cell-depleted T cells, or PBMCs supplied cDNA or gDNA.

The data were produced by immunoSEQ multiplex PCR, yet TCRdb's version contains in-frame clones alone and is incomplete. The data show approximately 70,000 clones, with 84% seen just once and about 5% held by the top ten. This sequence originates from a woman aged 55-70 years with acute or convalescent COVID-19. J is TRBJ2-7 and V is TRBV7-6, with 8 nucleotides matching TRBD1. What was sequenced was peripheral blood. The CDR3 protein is CASSQQGGYEQYF. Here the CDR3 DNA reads TGTGCCAGCAGCCAACAGGGGGGCTACGAGCAGTACTTC.